The 25 T cell receptor beta chains listed next were all sequenced from one sample in a study of blood T cell repertoires in COVID-19. Sequencing used immunoSEQ multiplex PCR; TCRdb keeps in-frame clones, though not all of them. Among about 110,000 clones, less than 75% were seen once, and the ten largest hold 1.5% to 2%. The sample consisted of peripheral blood. The receptors shown here come from a woman aged 40 to 50 with acute or convalescent COVID-19.

The CDR3 protein is CASSPQGASYEQYF. The CDR3 coding sequence is TGCGCCAGCAGCCCACAGGGGGCCTCCTACGAGCAGTACTTC. The J gene is TRBJ2-7, the V gene TRBV5-1, with TRBD1 matching over 9 bases. The trim removed 4 bases at V and 0 bases at J, leaving 2 bases unmatched. Germline CDR1 SGHRS, CDR2 YFSETQ. The CDR3 runs 14 residues.

This clone was counted only a few times. The chain couples TRBV29-1 to TRBJ1-4; 7 bases map to TRBD1. The trim removed 3 bases at V and 7 bases at J, leaving 11 bases unmatched. CDR3 length: 15 amino acids. The germline V gene encodes CDR1 SQVTM and CDR2 ANQGSEA. The CDR3 spells CSVERETGRSEKLFF. The CDR3 DNA sequence: TGCAGCGTTGAGAGAGAGACAGGGCGGAGTGAAAAACTGTTTTTT.

The chain employs TRBV19 and TRBJ1-5; 9 positions match TRBD1. Germline V CDR1 and CDR2: LNHDA, SQIVND (reference sequence). The CDR3 is 17 residues long. J was trimmed by 2 bases and V by 5 bases; bases with no gene match: 10. CDR3 sequence (DNA): TGTGCCAGTAGTGGGGGACAGGGCCAGTACGGCAATCAGCCCCAGCATTTT. It codes for CASSGGQGQYGNQPQHF.

J is TRBJ2-1 and V is TRBV4-1; 15 positions match TRBD2. Germline lookup yields CDR1 MGHRA and CDR2 YSYEKL. The CDR3 has 15 residues. Trimming removed 4 bases from V and 9 bases from J; junction bases left unmatched: 4. DNA for the CDR3: TGCGCCAGCAGCCGAGGACTAGCGGGGGGGAGTGAGCAGTTCTTC. It encodes CASSRGLAGGSEQFF.

Remarks on this clone: One end of the junction is discordant with germline, which a read error may explain. The chain is built from TRBV11-1 and TRBJ1-1; weak D call: TRBD1 (5 bases). The CDR3 extends over 14 amino acids. Per the germline V gene, CDR1 is SGHAT and CDR2 is FQDESV (reference sequence). The CDR3 sequence: CASTLGAVNTEAFF. Written as DNA, the CDR3 is TGTGCCAGCACCTTAGGGGCTGTGAACACTGAAGCTTTCTTT.

This chain connects TRBV28 to TRBJ1-1; TRBD1 is a possible D gene (5 bases). V was pared by 5 bases and J by 5 bases, with 15 bases between. The germline V gene encodes CDR1 MDHEN and CDR2 SYDVKM. CDR3 size: 14 residues. Here the CDR3 reads CASSPAGQNTEAFF. CDR3 DNA: TGTGCCAGCAGTCCCGCGGGGCAGAATACTGAAGCTTTCTTT.

The chain recombines TRBV5-1 with TRBJ2-5; D is possibly TRBD2 (6 bases). V lost 7 bases to trimming and J lost 2 bases, with 12 bases between them. The CDR3 has 13 amino acids. Germline V gene lookup returns CDR1 SGHRS and CDR2 YFSETQ. CDR3: CASVRGSQETQYF. The CDR3 coding sequence is TGCGCCAGCGTACGGGGGTCTCAAGAGACCCAGTACTTC.

V gene TRBV29-1 combines with J gene TRBJ1-1; D gene ambiguous. The CDR3 length is 11 residues. The V gene's germline CDR1 is SQVTM and CDR2 ANQGSEA. With 4 bases removed from V and 4 bases from J, the gap between germline ends came to 7 bases. For the CDR3, the DNA is TGCAGCGTTGTGCGGGTCACTGAAGCTTTCTTT. This codes for CSVVRVTEAFF.

The chain carries TRBV12-5 and TRBJ1-5; weak D call: TRBD1 (6 bases). The CDR3 has 15 amino acids. V gave up 5 bases and J gave up 4 bases, with 15 bases separating them. Germline V gene data show CDR1 as LGHNT and CDR2 as FRNRAP. As DNA, the CDR3 is TGTGCTAGTGGTCCCTCACAGGGAGATAATCAGCCCCAGCATTTT. Protein: CASGPSQGDNQPQHF.

This clone was detected once. V and J are TRBV29-1 and TRBJ1-1; D ambiguous. Looked up from germline, CDR1 is SQVTM and CDR2 is ANQGSEA. The V gene lost 8 bases and the J gene lost 1 base, with 14 bases spanning the gap. The CDR3 loop spans 13 amino acids. For the CDR3, the DNA is TGCAGCACCCGCGGAGAGGGGAACACTGAAGCTTTCTTT. Encoded protein: CSTRGEGNTEAFF.

J is TRBJ1-2 and V is TRBV5-1; D remains ambiguous. V was pared by 2 bases and J by 4 bases, with 12 bases between. The CDR3 extends over 14 amino acids. Germline V lookup: CDR1 SGHRS, CDR2 YFSETQ. CDR3 amino acids: CASSFSDSFYGYTF. The CDR3 region has the DNA TGCGCCAGCAGCTTCAGCGATTCCTTCTATGGCTACACCTTC.

The gene calls are TRBV30 and TRBJ1-2; no clear D. V was clipped by 2 bases and J by 5 bases, with 6 bases between them. The CDR3 sequence is 11 residues long. From germline, CDR1 is GTSNPN and CDR2 SVGIG (reference sequence). The CDR3 sequence: CAWSYMYGYTF. CDR3 coding DNA: TGTGCCTGGAGTTATATGTATGGCTACACCTTC.

This clone is termed medium-sized. The gene calls are TRBV28 and TRBJ1-1, with no clear D. CDR3 size: 11 residues. In germline, CDR1 is MDHEN, CDR2 SYDVKM. V was clipped by 6 bases and J by 1 base, with 3 bases between them. The CDR3 DNA sequence: TGTGCCAGCAGCCGGAACACTGAAGCTTTCTTT. Protein sequence: CASSRNTEAFF.

The chain carries TRBV10-2 and TRBJ2-7; D perhaps matches TRBD1 (7 bases). CDR1 is WSHSY, CDR2 SAAADI, per germline. V was cut by 8 bases and J by 4 bases, with 12 bases left in between. CDR3 length equals 12 residues. The CDR3 reads CASGRGVYEQYF. CDR3 nucleotides: TGCGCCAGCGGCAGGGGGGTATACGAGCAGTACTTC.

This chain joins TRBV2 and TRBJ2-7; 8 nucleotides agree with TRBD2. This CDR3 spans 15 amino acids. V gave up 5 bases and J gave up 2 bases; unmatched junction bases: 8. Germline V gene data show CDR1 as SNHLY and CDR2 as FYNNEI. The CDR3 protein is CASSPRGGRAYEQYF. CDR3 nucleotide sequence: TGTGCCAGCAGTCCGCGCGGGGGGCGGGCCTACGAGCAGTACTTC.

V is TRBV19 and J is TRBJ2-3; 7 nucleotides match TRBD1. Per the germline V gene, CDR1 is LNHDA and CDR2 is SQIVND (reference sequence). The CDR3 has 15 residues. V lost 7 bases and J lost 2; bases outside the gene matches: 9. The CDR3 region is CASTPTGIVTDTQYF. In DNA, the CDR3 is TGTGCCAGTACCCCGACAGGGATAGTCACAGATACGCAGTATTTT.

This clone was observed a handful of times. The gene calls are TRBV15 and TRBJ2-7; possibly TRBD1 for D (5 bases). The length of the CDR3 is 15 residues. The V end lost 2 bases, the J end lost 5 bases, and 16 bases lay between the germline ends. CDR1 and CDR2 from the germline V gene are LNHNV and YYDKDF (reference sequence). DNA of the CDR3: TGTGCCACCAGCAGATACGTGCAGGGAAGCAACGAGCAGTACTTC. Amino acid sequence: CATSRYVQGSNEQYF.

The rearrangement uses TRBV28 and TRBJ1-6; tentative D call: TRBD1 (6 bases). This CDR3 region has 14 residues. The V end was cut by 8 bases, the J end by 13 bases, with 21 bases between. Germline V gives CDR1 MDHEN, CDR2 SYDVKM. The CDR3 nucleotides read TGTGCCAGCCGACCCGGGACACCCGTCTCGCCCCTCCACTTT. Its translation: CASRPGTPVSPLHF.

The CDR3 loop is CAWSVSGQGGYTF. The CDR3 bases are TGTGCCTGGAGTGTATCAGGCCAGGGAGGCTACACCTTC. The chain joins TRBV30 to TRBJ1-2; TRBD1 might be the D (5 bases). Trimming took 0 bases from V and 8 from J, leaving 13 bases between them. CDR1 is GTSNPN, CDR2 SVGIG, per germline (reference sequence). The CDR3 is 13 residues long.

The chain combines TRBV2 with TRBJ1-6; 7 positions agree with TRBD1. In germline, CDR1 is SNHLY, CDR2 FYNNEI. V shed 7 bases, J shed 5 bases, and the junction held 11 bases outside the gene matches. The CDR3 spans 16 residues. The CDR3 sequence is CASIEGTVVDNSPLHF. Here the CDR3 DNA reads TGTGCCAGCATCGAGGGGACAGTCGTCGATAATTCACCCCTCCACTTT.

The gene calls are TRBV7-8 and TRBJ1-1; D remains unclear. The CDR3 loop spans 13 amino acids. The germline gives CDR1 SGHVS, CDR2 FQNEAQ. Trimming took off 1 base at V and 1 base at J, with 4 bases between the two ends. CDR3: CASSLGANTEAFF. In DNA form, the CDR3 reads TGTGCCAGCAGCTTAGGGGCGAACACTGAAGCTTTCTTT.

The gene calls are TRBV7-3 and TRBJ2-5, with D perhaps matching TRBD2 (5 bases). Trimming pared 5 bases from V and 7 bases from J, leaving 14 bases between. The germline V gene encodes CDR1 SGHTA and CDR2 FQGTGA. This CDR3 has 13 amino acids. CDR3 region: CASSPQPAGTQYF. CDR3 sequence (DNA): TGTGCCAGCAGCCCTCAGCCCGCGGGGACCCAGTACTTC.

The chain recombines TRBV9 with TRBJ2-1, with D perhaps TRBD2 (7 bases). CDR1 and CDR2 from the germline V gene are SGDLS and YYNGEE. Trimming left V 4 bases short and J 9 bases short, with 20 bases between. This CDR3 has 15 amino acids. The DNA for the CDR3 is TGTGCCAGCAGCTTAGATTCCGGGGGGCTGGGTGAGCAGTTCTTC. Amino acid sequence: CASSLDSGGLGEQFF.

The chain employs TRBV7-9 and TRBJ1-6, with TRBD1 matching over 8 bases. V gave up 5 bases and J gave up 12 bases; unmatched junction bases: 6. Germline assignment: CDR1 SEHNR and CDR2 FQNEAQ (reference sequence). The CDR3 is made up of 13 amino acids. The CDR3 DNA is TGTGCCAGCAGCACACTCAGGGGGCGACCCCTCCACTTT. Encoded protein: CASSTLRGRPLHF.

This rearrangement joins TRBV2 to TRBJ2-5, with D perhaps TRBD2 (6 bases). V was shortened by 3 bases and J by 5 bases, with 16 bases between the two germline ends. This CDR3 comprises 15 residues. CDR1 is SNHLY, CDR2 FYNNEI, per germline. CDR3 sequence reads: CASSDIRGAGETQYF. The CDR3 DNA follows: TGTGCCAGCAGTGATATCCGCGGGGCGGGGGAGACCCAGTACTTC.